The entry below describes one TCR beta chain. Original methodology: Estimated nucleated cell counts came from reference gene primer amplification. Here immunoSEQ multiplex PCR was the method, and the copy in TCRdb shows in-frame clones only, minus some. D and trimming were read from the DNA, whereas the V and J calls and clone size are those reported in that table. Among about 59,000 clones listed, roughly 80% were seen once. The germline V gene encodes CDR1 SEHNR and CDR2 FQNEAQ (reference sequence). V shed 2 bases, J shed 6 bases, and the junction held 12 bases outside the gene matches. This CDR3 is built from 16 residues. This sample is part of a study of blood T cell repertoires in COVID-19. Whole-study context: PBMCs, B-cell-depleted T cells, or T cells provided the cDNA or gDNA that made up the material.

The receptor's source is a woman in her seventies with acute or convalescent COVID-19. The sample consisted of peripheral blood. The chain couples TRBV7-9 to TRBJ1-2, with TRBD1 identical over 7 bases. CDR3 protein: CASSLRLIGDSHGYTF. The CDR3 DNA reads as TGTGCCAGCAGCTTACGGTTAATTGGGGACAGCCATGGCTACACCTTC. Filled out from reference TRBV7-9 and TRBJ1-2, the complete variable domain reads DTGVSQNPRHKITKRGQNVTFRCDPISEHNRLYWYRQTLGQGPEFLTYFQNEAQLEKSRLLSDRFSAERPKGSFSTLEIQRTEQGDSAMYLCASSLRLIGDSHGYTFGSGTRLTVV.